What follows are 15 T cell receptor beta chains derived from one specimen sequenced in a study of cytomegalovirus exposure and HLA in healthy donors. Primers for the PCR totalled 60 Vbeta and 13 Jbeta. Produced via immunoSEQ multiplex PCR; TCRdb's table is partial and in-frame only. Seen here are around 150,000 clones, approximately 79% observed once, and the top ten hold about 1%. Sequenced: PBMCs. The receptors were sampled from a woman in her fifties or sixties in good health and CMV-seropositive.

The rearrangement uses TRBV13 and TRBJ2-1, with D maybe TRBD2 (6 bases). The CDR3 has 15 amino acids. The germline V and J ends were trimmed by 0 bases and 6 bases, with 12 bases remaining between them. Germline V lookup: CDR1 PRHDT, CDR2 FYEKMQ (reference sequence). The CDR3 sequence: CASSLGNGGTNEQFF. CDR3 DNA sequence: TGTGCCAGCAGCTTAGGGAATGGAGGGACCAATGAGCAGTTCTTC.

The chain combines TRBV29-1 with TRBJ2-1, with TRBD2 identical over 7 bases. CDR1 is SQVTM, CDR2 ANQGSEA, per germline. This CDR3 spans 18 amino acids. Unmatched junction bases numbered 21, after V lost 6 bases and J lost 4 bases. CDR3 in DNA: TGCAGCGTCCCCTTAGGGCGGGAGAAGGTCATGGTATACAATGAGCAGTTCTTC. Protein sequence: CSVPLGREKVMVYNEQFF.

The rearrangement joins TRBV10-3 to TRBJ2-5; 8 positions match TRBD2. Germline V CDR1 and CDR2: ENHRY, SYGVKD. This CDR3 is built from 13 residues. The junction had 2 bases not matched to a gene; V was cut back by 3 bases and J by 5 bases. The chain's CDR3 is CAISDAGGETQYF. The CDR3, as DNA: TGTGCCATCAGTGATGCGGGGGGCGAGACCCAGTACTTC.

CDR3 sequence reads: CSVEVTSGGETQYF. CDR3 bases: TGCAGCGTTGAAGTTACCAGCGGGGGGGAGACCCAGTACTTC. The V gene is TRBV29-1, the J gene TRBJ2-5, with TRBD2 identical over 9 bases. The CDR3 sequence is 14 residues long. After removal of 1 base from V and 5 bases from J, the junction contained 5 bases not matched to a gene. Germline V gene lookup returns CDR1 SQVTM and CDR2 ANQGSEA.

The chain combines TRBV15 with TRBJ2-7; 8 nucleotides line up with TRBD1. The CDR3 is made up of 15 amino acids. CDR1 LNHNV and CDR2 YYDKDF come from the germline V gene (reference sequence). V shed 2 bases, J shed 7 bases, and the junction held 10 bases outside the gene matches. In DNA, the CDR3 is TGTGCCACCAGCAGAAAGGGACAGGTTTTTTCGGAGCAGTACTTC. It yields the protein CATSRKGQVFSEQYF. Variable domain in full (rest from reference TRBV15 and TRBJ2-7): DAMVIQNPRYQVTQFGKPVTLSCSQTLNHNVMYWYQQKSSQAPKLLFHYYDKDFNNEADTPDNFQSRRPNTSFCFLDIRSPGLGDTAMYLCATSRKGQVFSEQYFGPGTRLTVT.

J is TRBJ2-3 and V is TRBV28; 8 bases are shared with TRBD2. J gave up 0 bases and V 7 bases, and 3 bases lay outside the gene matches. Germline V gives CDR1 MDHEN, CDR2 SYDVKM. CDR3 size: 14 residues. DNA of the CDR3: TGTGCCAGCAAGCGCGGGGGGAGCACAGATACGCAGTATTTT. Protein sequence: CASKRGGSTDTQYF.

The rearrangement links TRBV5-6 to TRBJ2-1; 7 bases line up with TRBD2. This CDR3 has 16 amino acids. J gave up 0 bases and V 4 bases, and 7 bases lay outside the gene matches. Looked up from germline, CDR1 is SGHDT and CDR2 is YYEEEE. The CDR3 DNA is TGTGCCAGCAGCATAATGGGAGGGCCCTCCTACAATGAGCAGTTCTTC. Translating it yields CASSIMGGPSYNEQFF.

This chain links TRBV29-1 with TRBJ2-3; D may be TRBD2 (6 bases). The germline V gene encodes CDR1 SQVTM and CDR2 ANQGSEA. V lost 4 bases, J lost 2 bases, and 10 bases lay in between. The CDR3 is 13 amino acids. In nucleotides, the CDR3 is TGCAGCGTTGGGGGGGACGACACAGATACGCAGTATTTT. Amino acid sequence: CSVGGDDTDTQYF.

This clone has only a few counts. The J gene is TRBJ1-2, the V gene TRBV4-1; D is unresolved. V shed 0 bases and J shed 11 bases, with 19 bases lying between them. This CDR3 contains 15 residues. The V gene's germline CDR1 is MGHRA and CDR2 YSYEKL. CDR3 loop: CASSQDSIGRVGYTF. In DNA form, the CDR3 reads TGCGCCAGCAGCCAAGATTCAATCGGGAGGGTCGGATACACCTTC.

V usage is TRBV9 and J usage is TRBJ2-3; D is ambiguous. The length of the CDR3 is 13 residues. The V gene's germline CDR1 is SGDLS and CDR2 YYNGEE. The V gene lost 4 bases and the J gene lost 3 bases, with 9 bases spanning the gap. In DNA, the CDR3 is TGTGCCAGCAGCAAAGTAGCTACAGATACGCAGTATTTT. Encoded protein: CASSKVATDTQYF. The whole variable domain, remainder taken from reference TRBV9 and TRBJ2-3, is DSGVTQTPKHLITATGQRVTLRCSPRSGDLSVYWYQQSLDQGLQFLIQYYNGEERAKGNILERFSAQQFPDLHSELNLSSLELGDSALYFCASSKVATDTQYFGPGTRLTVL.

This clone was observed a few times. This chain links TRBV9 with TRBJ2-3; 7 bases are shared with TRBD2. This CDR3 has 15 amino acids. Trimming removed 2 bases from V and 6 bases from J; junction bases left unmatched: 9. Looked up from germline, CDR1 is SGDLS and CDR2 is YYNGEE. The CDR3 reads CASSVTRGVGDTQYF. DNA for the CDR3: TGTGCCAGCAGCGTTACTCGGGGGGTAGGGGATACGCAGTATTTT.

The chain uses TRBV7-2 and TRBJ1-6; possibly TRBD1 for D (5 bases). Between the trimmed V and J ends, which lost 0 bases and 8 bases, there was a span of 11 bases. Germline lookup yields CDR1 SGHTA and CDR2 FQGNSA. The CDR3 has 15 residues. CDR3 in DNA: TGTGCCAGCAGCTTAGCTAGGACAAAGGATTCACCCCTCCACTTT. It is translated as CASSLARTKDSPLHF.

The rearrangement uses TRBV27 and TRBJ1-1; D call uncertain. The CDR3 spans 11 residues. Per the germline V gene, CDR1 is MNHEY and CDR2 is SMNVEV (reference sequence). Deletions cut 5 bases from V and 7 bases from J, with 8 bases between. The CDR3 bases are TGTGCCAGCAGTCAGCTAGGTGAAGCTTTCTTT. It codes for CASSQLGEAFF.

A note on this clone: The same CDR3 can be traced to other DNA sequences in this sample. The chain joins TRBV7-9 to TRBJ1-5; the match to TRBD1 covers 7 bases. CDR3 length: 12 amino acids. Germline-derived CDR1 and CDR2 are SEHNR and FQNEAQ (reference sequence). The junction had 3 bases not matched to a gene; V was cut back by 6 bases and J by 7 bases. In nucleotides, the CDR3 is TGTGCCAGCAGTAACAGGGGCCAGCCCCAGCATTTT. It specifies CASSNRGQPQHF.

The chain is built from TRBV28 and TRBJ1-1, with D unresolved. V lost 5 bases, J lost 2 bases, and 21 bases lay in between. Germline values: CDR1 MDHEN, CDR2 SYDVKM. The CDR3 is 17 amino acids. DNA for the CDR3: TGTGCCAGCAGTCCCCGGACTACGCGTCTCGGAAACACTGAAGCTTTCTTT. Amino acids: CASSPRTTRLGNTEAFF.